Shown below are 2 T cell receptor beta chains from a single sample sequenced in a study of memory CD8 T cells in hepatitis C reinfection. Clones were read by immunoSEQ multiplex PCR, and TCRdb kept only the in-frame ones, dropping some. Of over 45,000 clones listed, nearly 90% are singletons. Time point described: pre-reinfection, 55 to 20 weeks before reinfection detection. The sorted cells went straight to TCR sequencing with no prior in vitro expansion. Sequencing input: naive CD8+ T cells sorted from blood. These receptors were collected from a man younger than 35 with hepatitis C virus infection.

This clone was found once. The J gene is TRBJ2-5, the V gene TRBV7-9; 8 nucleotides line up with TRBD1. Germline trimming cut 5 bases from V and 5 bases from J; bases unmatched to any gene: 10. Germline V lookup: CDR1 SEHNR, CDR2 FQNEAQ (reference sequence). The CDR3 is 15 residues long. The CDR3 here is CASSVGQGGIETQYF. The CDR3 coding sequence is TGTGCCAGCAGCGTCGGACAGGGAGGAATCGAGACCCAGTACTTC.

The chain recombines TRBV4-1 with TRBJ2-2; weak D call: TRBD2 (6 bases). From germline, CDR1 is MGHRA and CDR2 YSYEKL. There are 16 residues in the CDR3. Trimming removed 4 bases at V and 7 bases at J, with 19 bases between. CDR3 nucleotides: TGCGCCAGCAGCCGACCCCATAGCGACGGGGGCGGGGAGCTGTTTTTT. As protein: CASSRPHSDGGGELFF.